This T cell receptor beta chain was sequenced for a study of T cell responses to AZD1222 COVID-19 vaccine. V shed 8 bases, J shed 2 bases, and the junction held 9 bases outside the gene matches. CDR3 size: 14 residues. CDR1 is LGHDT, CDR2 YNNKEL, per germline (reference sequence). Notes on this clone: Its matching antigen is unknown.

The data were produced by immunoSEQ multiplex PCR, yet TCRdb's version contains in-frame clones alone and is incomplete. The sample shows over 100,000 clones, roughly 88% of them seen only once. Study-wide results and caveats: Females made up more of the donors, who were largely white British, and clonal diversity may have come out too low. Regions 160-218 and 743-854 dominated among vaccine-associated CD4 TCRs spanning spike. A reported finding is that nearly half of spike-specific TCRs target unmutated variant regions. Repertoires were collected only later (after the peak T cell response had occurred).

The chain uses TRBV3-1 (or the pseudogene TRBV3-2) and TRBJ2-7; 7 bases match TRBD1. The TCR was taken from an adult in good health. The source was peripheral blood, collected on day 0 of MenACWY control vaccination. The CDR3 coding sequence is TGTGCCAGCCGTGAGACAGGGCGCGCCTACGAGCAGTACTTC. This gives the protein CASRETGRAYEQYF.